Each of the 11 T cell receptor beta chains below was sequenced from the same sample in a study of blood T cell repertoires in COVID-19. Using immunoSEQ multiplex PCR, the repertoire was profiled, and TCRdb retains in-frame clones only, with some absent. The sample records some 290,000 clones, 85% to 90% being singletons. The sequenced material came from peripheral blood. The receptors here all came from a woman in her thirties with COVID-19, enrolled during active disease.

This chain joins TRBV12-3 or TRBV12-4 and TRBJ1-1; D is unresolved. The ends were cut back, 6 bases at V and 9 bases at J, with 11 bases in the middle. The CDR3 is made up of 11 amino acids. CDR3 loop: CASSHSGKAFF. CDR3 nucleotides: TGTGCCAGCAGCCACTCCGGGAAAGCTTTCTTT.

The gene calls are TRBV29-1 and TRBJ1-2; 7 bases line up with TRBD1. Trimming cost V 6 bases and J 2 bases; bases outside gene matches: 6. The CDR3 has 13 residues. Germline assignment: CDR1 SQVTM and CDR2 ANQGSEA. CDR3 DNA sequence: TGCAGCGTCAGACACAGGGGAAACTATGGCTACACCTTC. It codes for CSVRHRGNYGYTF.

The J gene is TRBJ2-5, the V gene TRBV3-1 (or the pseudogene TRBV3-2); D gene uncertain. CDR3 length equals 12 residues. Deletions cut 0 bases from V and 4 bases from J, with 3 bases between. Looked up from germline, CDR1 is LGHDT and CDR2 is YNNKEL (reference sequence). As DNA, the CDR3 is TGTGCCAGCAGCCAAGATCTAGAGACCCAGTACTTC. It is translated as CASSQDLETQYF.

This chain joins TRBV2 and TRBJ1-1, with no clear D. This CDR3 has 10 amino acids. The V end was cut by 6 bases, the J end by 8 bases, with 7 bases between. CDR1 and CDR2 (germline): SNHLY, FYNNEI. As DNA, the CDR3 is TGTGCCAGCAGCGTATTGGAAGCTTTCTTT. This codes for CASSVLEAFF.

The chain is built from TRBV6-5 and TRBJ1-1, with D possibly being TRBD1 (5 bases). V lost 6 bases to trimming and J lost 5 bases, with 7 bases between them. This CDR3 is 11 amino acids long. CDR1 is MNHEY, CDR2 SVGAGI, per germline. The CDR3 protein is CASRRGTEAFF. DNA of the CDR3: TGTGCCAGCAGGCGGGGGACTGAAGCTTTCTTT.

The J gene is TRBJ1-6, the V gene TRBV6-5; 9 bases map to TRBD1. Germline CDR1 and CDR2: MNHEY and SVGAGI. The CDR3 is made up of 13 amino acids. V was pared by 8 bases and J by 7 bases, with 3 bases of the junction left unmatched. This chain's CDR3 is CASGDRENSPLHF. CDR3 bases: TGTGCCAGCGGGGACAGGGAGAATTCACCCCTCCACTTT.

V and J are TRBV7-2 and TRBJ2-4, with a weak D call TRBD1 (5 bases). The germline V gene has CDR1 SGHTA and CDR2 FQGNSA. The CDR3 has 17 amino acids. V lost 1 base and J 2 bases, leaving 15 bases between the germline ends. CDR3 coding DNA: TGTGCCAGCAGCTTAGGATCCCGGACAAAGACCAAAAACATTCAGTACTTC. It encodes CASSLGSRTKTKNIQYF.

The chain combines TRBV7-5 with TRBJ2-1; the table's D call, TRBD2, has no DNA check behind it. TRBV7-5 constitutes a pseudogene. The CDR3 loop spans 15 amino acids. DNA of the CDR3: TGTGTCAGAAGAGAAACTAGCGGCCTCTACAATGAGCAGTTCTTC. Protein sequence: CVRRETSGLYNEQFF.

The chain carries TRBV7-9 and TRBJ2-1; D is perhaps TRBD1 (6 bases). V dropped 5 bases and J dropped 2 bases, with 16 bases sitting between them. Per the germline V gene, CDR1 is SEHNR and CDR2 is FQNEAQ (reference sequence). This CDR3 region has 16 residues. The CDR3 bases are TGTGCCAGCAGCCCGCAGGGGAATAGTCCCTACAATGAGCAGTTCTTC. Residues: CASSPQGNSPYNEQFF.

The chain links TRBV19 to TRBJ1-6, with D uncertain. The CDR3 runs 14 residues. Trimming removed 7 bases at V and 4 bases at J, with 11 bases between. Germline-derived CDR1 and CDR2 are LNHDA and SQIVND (reference sequence). CDR3 sequence: CASNSGGYNSPLHF. The DNA for the CDR3 is TGTGCCAGTAATTCAGGTGGTTATAATTCACCCCTCCACTTT.

V is TRBV19 and J is TRBJ1-1, with TRBD1 matching over 7 bases. The V and J ends lost 5 bases and 0 bases, in that order; junction bases with no gene match: 9. CDR1 LNHDA and CDR2 SQIVND come from the germline V gene (reference sequence). The CDR3 consists of 16 residues. CDR3 amino acids: CASSARQGAMNTEAFF. The CDR3 coding sequence is TGTGCCAGTAGTGCCAGACAGGGAGCGATGAACACTGAAGCTTTCTTT.